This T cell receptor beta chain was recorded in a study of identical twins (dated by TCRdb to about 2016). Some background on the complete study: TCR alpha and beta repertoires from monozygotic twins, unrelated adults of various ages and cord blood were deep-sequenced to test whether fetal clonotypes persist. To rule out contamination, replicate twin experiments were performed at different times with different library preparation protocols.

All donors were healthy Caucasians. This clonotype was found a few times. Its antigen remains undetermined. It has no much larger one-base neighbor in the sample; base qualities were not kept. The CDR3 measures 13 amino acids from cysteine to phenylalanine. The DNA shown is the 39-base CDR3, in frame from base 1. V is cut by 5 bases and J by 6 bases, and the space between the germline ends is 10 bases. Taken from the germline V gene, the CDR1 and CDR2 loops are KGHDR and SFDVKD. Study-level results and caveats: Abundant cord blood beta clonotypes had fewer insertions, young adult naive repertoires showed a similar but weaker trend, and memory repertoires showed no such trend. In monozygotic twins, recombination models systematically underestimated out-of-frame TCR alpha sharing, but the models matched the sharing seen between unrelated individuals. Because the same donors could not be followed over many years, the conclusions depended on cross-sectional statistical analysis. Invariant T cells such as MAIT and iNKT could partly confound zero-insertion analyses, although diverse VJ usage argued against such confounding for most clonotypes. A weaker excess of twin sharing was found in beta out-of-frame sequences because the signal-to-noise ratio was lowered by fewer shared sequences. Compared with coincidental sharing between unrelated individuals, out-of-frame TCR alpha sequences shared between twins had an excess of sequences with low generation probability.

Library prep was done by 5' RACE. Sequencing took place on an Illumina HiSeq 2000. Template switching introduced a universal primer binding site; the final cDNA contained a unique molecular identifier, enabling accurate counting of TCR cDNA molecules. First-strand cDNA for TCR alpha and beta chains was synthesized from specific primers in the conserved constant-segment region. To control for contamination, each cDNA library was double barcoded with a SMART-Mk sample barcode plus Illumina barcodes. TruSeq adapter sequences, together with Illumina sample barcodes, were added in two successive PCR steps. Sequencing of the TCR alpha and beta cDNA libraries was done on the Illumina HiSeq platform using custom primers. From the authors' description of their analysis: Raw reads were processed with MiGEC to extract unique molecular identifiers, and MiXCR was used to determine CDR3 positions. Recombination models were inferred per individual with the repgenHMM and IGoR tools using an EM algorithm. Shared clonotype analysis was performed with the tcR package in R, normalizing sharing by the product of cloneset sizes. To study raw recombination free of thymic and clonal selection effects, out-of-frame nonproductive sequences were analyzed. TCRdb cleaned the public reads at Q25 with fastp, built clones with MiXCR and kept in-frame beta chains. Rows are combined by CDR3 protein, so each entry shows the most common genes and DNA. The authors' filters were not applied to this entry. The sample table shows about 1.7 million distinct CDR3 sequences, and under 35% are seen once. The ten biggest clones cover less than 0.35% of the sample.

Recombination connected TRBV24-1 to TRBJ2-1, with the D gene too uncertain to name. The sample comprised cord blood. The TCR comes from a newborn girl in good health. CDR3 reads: CATSVPVSNEQFF. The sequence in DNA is TGTGCCACCAGTGTCCCGGTTAGCAATGAGCAGTTCTTC.